Included here is one T cell receptor beta chain sequence, with context. This specimen comes from a study of blood T cell repertoires in COVID-19. The CDR3 totals 15 residues. V was pared by 0 bases and J by 10 bases, with 18 bases between. The germline gives CDR1 MRHNA, CDR2 SNTAGT. Clones were read by immunoSEQ multiplex PCR, and TCRdb kept only the in-frame ones, dropping some. This table holds some 130,000 clones, 85% to 90% found once. The sequenced material came from peripheral blood. This chain joins TRBV6-4 and TRBJ1-1; D may be TRBD1 (6 bases). The TCR was taken from a human donor in a cohort sampled during active COVID-19. The CDR3 region is CASSDSFPPTGRAFF. The CDR3, as DNA: TGTGCCAGCAGTGACTCGTTCCCTCCAACAGGGCGAGCTTTCTTT.